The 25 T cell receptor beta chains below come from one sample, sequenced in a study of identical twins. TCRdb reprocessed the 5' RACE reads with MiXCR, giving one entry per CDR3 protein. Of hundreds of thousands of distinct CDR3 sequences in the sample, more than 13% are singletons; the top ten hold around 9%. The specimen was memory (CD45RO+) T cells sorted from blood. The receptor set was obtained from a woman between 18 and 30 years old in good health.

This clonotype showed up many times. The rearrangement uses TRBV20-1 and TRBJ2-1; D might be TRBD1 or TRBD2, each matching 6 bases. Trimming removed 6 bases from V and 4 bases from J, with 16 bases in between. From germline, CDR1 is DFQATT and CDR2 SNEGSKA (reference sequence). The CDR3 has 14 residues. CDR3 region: CSAIPEGGYNEQFF. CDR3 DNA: TGCAGTGCCATCCCGGAGGGGGGTTACAATGAGCAGTTCTTC.

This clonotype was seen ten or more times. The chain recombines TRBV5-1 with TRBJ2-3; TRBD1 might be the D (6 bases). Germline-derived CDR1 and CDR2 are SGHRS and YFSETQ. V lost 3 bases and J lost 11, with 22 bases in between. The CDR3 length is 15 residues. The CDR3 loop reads CASSSTIGTPKGQYF. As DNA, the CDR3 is TGCGCCAGCAGCTCGACGATCGGGACACCCAAGGGGCAGTATTTT. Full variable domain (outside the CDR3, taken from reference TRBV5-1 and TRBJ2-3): KAGVTQTPRYLIKTRGQQVTLSCSPISGHRSVSWYQQTPGQGLQFLFEYFSETQRNKGNFPGRFSGRQFSNSRSEMNVSTLELGDSALYLCASSSTIGTPKGQYFGPGTRLTVL.

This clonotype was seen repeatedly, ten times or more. This chain's CDR3 is CASRPSPGANVLTF. CDR3 coding DNA: TGCGCCAGCAGACCGTCTCCGGGGGCCAACGTCCTGACTTTC. The J gene is TRBJ2-6, the V gene TRBV5-1; D unresolved. V was clipped by 5 bases and J by 4 bases, with 10 bases between them. CDR1 is SGHRS and CDR2 is YFSETQ in the germline V gene. This CDR3 has 14 residues.

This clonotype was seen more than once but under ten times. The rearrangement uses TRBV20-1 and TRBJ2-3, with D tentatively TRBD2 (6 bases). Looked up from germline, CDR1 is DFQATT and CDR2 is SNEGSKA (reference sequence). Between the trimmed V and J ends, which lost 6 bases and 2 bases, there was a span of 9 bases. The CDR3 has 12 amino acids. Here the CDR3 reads CSAWTNTDTQYF. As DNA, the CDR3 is TGCAGTGCGTGGACTAACACAGATACGCAGTATTTT.

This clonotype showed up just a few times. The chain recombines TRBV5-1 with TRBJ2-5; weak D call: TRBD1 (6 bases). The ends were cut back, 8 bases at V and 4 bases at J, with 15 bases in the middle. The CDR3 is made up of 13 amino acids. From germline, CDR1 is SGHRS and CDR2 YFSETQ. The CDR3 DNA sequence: TGCGCCAGTGCTGACCTCAGGGGAGAGACCCAGTACTTC. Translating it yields CASADLRGETQYF.

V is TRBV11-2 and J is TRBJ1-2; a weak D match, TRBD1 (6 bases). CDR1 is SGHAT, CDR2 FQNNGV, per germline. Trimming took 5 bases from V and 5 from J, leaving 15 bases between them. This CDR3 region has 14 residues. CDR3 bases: TGTGCCAGCAGCGCCGGACGGGACACTTATGGCTACACCTTC. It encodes CASSAGRDTYGYTF.

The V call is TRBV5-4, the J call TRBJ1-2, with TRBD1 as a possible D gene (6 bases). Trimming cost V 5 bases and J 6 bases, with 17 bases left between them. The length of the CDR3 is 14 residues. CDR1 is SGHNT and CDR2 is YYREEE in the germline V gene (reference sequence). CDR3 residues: CASRYGGGFDGYTF. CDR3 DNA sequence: TGTGCCAGCAGATACGGAGGGGGGTTCGATGGCTACACCTTC. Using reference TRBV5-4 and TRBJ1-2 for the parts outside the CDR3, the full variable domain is ETGVTQSPTHLIKTRGQQVTLRCSSQSGHNTVSWYQQALGQGPQFIFQYYREEENGRGNFPPRFSGLQFPNYSSELNVNALELDDSALYLCASRYGGGFDGYTFGSGTRLTVV.

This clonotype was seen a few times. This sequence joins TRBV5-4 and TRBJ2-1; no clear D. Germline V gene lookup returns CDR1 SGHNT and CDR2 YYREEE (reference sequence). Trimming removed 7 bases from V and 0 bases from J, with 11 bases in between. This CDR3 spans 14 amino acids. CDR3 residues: CASYRLGSYNEQFF. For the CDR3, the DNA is TGTGCCAGCTATCGGTTGGGCTCCTACAATGAGCAGTTCTTC.

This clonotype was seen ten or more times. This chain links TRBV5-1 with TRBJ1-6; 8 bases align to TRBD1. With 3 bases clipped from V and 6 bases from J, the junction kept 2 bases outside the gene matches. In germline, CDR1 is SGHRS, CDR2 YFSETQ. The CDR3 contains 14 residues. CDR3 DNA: TGCGCCAGCAGCTCGGGACAGGCTAATTCACCCCTCCACTTT. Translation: CASSSGQANSPLHF. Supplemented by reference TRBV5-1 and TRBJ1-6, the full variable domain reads KAGVTQTPRYLIKTRGQQVTLSCSPISGHRSVSWYQQTPGQGLQFLFEYFSETQRNKGNFPGRFSGRQFSNSRSEMNVSTLELGDSALYLCASSSGQANSPLHFGNGTRLTVT.

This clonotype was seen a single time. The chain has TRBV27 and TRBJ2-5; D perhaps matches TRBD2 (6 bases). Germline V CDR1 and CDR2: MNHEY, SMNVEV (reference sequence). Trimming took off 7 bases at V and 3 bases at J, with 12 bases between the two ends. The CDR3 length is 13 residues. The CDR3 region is CASIGREEETQYF. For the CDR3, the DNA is TGTGCCAGCATCGGCAGGGAGGAAGAGACCCAGTACTTC.

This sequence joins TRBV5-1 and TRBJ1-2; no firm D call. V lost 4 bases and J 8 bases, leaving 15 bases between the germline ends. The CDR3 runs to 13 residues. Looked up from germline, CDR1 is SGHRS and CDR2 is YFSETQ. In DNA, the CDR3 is TGCGCCAGCAGCCCTCAGGAGTCAGGCGGCTACACCTTC. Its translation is CASSPQESGGYTF.

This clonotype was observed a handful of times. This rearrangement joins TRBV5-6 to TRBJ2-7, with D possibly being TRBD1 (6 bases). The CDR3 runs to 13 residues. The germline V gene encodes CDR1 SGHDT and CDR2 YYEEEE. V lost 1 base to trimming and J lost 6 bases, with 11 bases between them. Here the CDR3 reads CASSLQQGSEQYF. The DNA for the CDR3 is TGTGCCAGCAGCTTGCAACAGGGATCCGAGCAGTACTTC.

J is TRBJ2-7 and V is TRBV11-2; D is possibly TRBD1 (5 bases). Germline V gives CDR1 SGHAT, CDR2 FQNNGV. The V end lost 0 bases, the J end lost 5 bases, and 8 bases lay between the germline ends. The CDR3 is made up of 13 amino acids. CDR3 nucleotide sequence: TGTGCCAGCAGCTTAGATCCAGGGAACGAGCAGTACTTC. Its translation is CASSLDPGNEQYF.

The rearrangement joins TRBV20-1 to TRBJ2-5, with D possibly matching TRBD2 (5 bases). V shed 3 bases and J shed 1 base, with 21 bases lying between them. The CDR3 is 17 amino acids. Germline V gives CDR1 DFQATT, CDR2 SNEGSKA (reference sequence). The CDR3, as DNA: TGCAGTGCTAGCCAATTTGGGGAACCAGGACTCCAAGAGACCCAGTACTTC. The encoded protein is CSASQFGEPGLQETQYF.

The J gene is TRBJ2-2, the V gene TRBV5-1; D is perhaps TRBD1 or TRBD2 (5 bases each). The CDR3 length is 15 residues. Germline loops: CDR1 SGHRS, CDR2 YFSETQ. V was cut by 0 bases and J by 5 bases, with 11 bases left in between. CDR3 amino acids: CASSLGDPRTGELFF. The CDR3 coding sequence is TGCGCCAGCAGCTTGGGGGACCCCAGAACCGGGGAGCTGTTTTTT.

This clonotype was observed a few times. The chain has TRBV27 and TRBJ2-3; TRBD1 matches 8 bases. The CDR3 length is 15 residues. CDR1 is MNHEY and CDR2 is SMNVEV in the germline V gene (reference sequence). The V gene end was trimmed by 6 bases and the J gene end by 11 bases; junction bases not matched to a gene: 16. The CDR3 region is CASRGSARGRWRQYF. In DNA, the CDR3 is TGTGCCAGCAGAGGTTCTGCCAGGGGGCGATGGAGGCAGTATTTT.

CDR3 in amino acids: CASSQALAGDTGELFF. The CDR3 nucleotides read TGTGCCAGCAGCCAAGCACTAGCGGGAGACACCGGGGAGCTGTTTTTT. This chain connects TRBV4-2 to TRBJ2-2; 11 bases align to TRBD2. Germline assignment: CDR1 LGHNA and CDR2 YNFKEQ. Unmatched junction bases numbered 1, after V lost 1 base and J lost 3 bases. The CDR3 consists of 16 residues.

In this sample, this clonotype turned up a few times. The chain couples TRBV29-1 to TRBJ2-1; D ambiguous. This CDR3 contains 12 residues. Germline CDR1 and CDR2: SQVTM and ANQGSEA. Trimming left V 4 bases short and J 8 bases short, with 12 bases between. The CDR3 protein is CSVGKTGYEQFF. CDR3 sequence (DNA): TGCAGCGTTGGAAAGACGGGTTATGAGCAGTTCTTC.

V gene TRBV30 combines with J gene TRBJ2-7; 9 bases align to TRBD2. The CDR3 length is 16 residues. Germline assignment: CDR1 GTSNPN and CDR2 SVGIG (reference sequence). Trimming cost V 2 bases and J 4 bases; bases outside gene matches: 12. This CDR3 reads CAWSRGDSGSKYEQYF. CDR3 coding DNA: TGTGCCTGGAGTAGGGGGGATAGCGGGAGCAAATACGAGCAGTACTTC.

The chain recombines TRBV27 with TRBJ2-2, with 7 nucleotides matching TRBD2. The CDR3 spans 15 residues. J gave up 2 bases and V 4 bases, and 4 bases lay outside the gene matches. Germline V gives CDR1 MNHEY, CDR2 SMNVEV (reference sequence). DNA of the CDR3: TGTGCCAGCAGTTCTAGCGGTTATAACACCGGGGAGCTGTTTTTT. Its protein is CASSSSGYNTGELFF.

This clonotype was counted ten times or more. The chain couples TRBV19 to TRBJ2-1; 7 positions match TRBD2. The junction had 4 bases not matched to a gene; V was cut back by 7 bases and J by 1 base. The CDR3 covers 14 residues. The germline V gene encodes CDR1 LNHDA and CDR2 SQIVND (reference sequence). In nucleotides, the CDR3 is TGTGCCAGTAAGAGCGGGATTTCCTACAATGAGCAGTTCTTC. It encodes CASKSGISYNEQFF. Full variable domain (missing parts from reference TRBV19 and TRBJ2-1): DGGITQSPKYLFRKEGQNVTLSCEQNLNHDAMYWYRQDPGQGLRLIYYSQIVNDFQKGDIAEGYSVSREKKESFPLTVTSAQKNPTAFYLCASKSGISYNEQFFGPGTRLTVL.

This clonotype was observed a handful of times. The DNA for the CDR3 is TGTGCCATCAGAGAGGTCACAGGGGGCGAATATGGCTACACCTTC. Amino acids: CAIREVTGGEYGYTF. The chain links TRBV10-3 to TRBJ1-2; 9 nucleotides match TRBD1. This CDR3 is 15 amino acids long. With V trimmed by 6 bases and J by 5 bases, 10 bases remained unmatched. Per the germline V gene, CDR1 is ENHRY and CDR2 is SYGVKD.

CDR3 region: CASSFRTGHSRGGTDTQYF. CDR3 bases: TGTGCCAGCAGCTTTCGGACAGGTCATTCTAGAGGCGGCACAGATACGCAGTATTTT. The J gene is TRBJ2-3, the V gene TRBV3-1, with 7 bases fitting TRBD1. Germline-derived CDR1 and CDR2 are LGHDT and YNNKEL (reference sequence). V was pared by 5 bases and J by 1 base, with 18 bases of the junction left unmatched. The CDR3 has 19 amino acids.

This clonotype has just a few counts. The CDR3 coding sequence is TGTGCCAGCATGGACCCCGGGAATGAGCAGTTCTTC. Translation gives CASMDPGNEQFF. The chain carries TRBV2 and TRBJ2-1; the D is unclear. The CDR3 has 12 amino acids. V gave up 7 bases and J gave up 7 bases, with 11 bases separating them. Germline V CDR1 and CDR2: SNHLY, FYNNEI.

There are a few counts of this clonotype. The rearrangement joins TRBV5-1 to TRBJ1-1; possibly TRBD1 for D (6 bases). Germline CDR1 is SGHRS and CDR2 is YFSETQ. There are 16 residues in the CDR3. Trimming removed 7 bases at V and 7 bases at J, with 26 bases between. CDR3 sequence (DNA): TGCGCCAGCTCGGAACGTCGGGGGGCGCGGGTTAATGAAGCTTTCTTT. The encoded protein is CASSERRGARVNEAFF.